The 15 T cell receptor beta chains given below trace back to one sample, sequenced in a study of T-cell memory formation after mild COVID-19. Each CDR3 protein is one row after TCRdb ran MiXCR on the 5' RACE reads. Seen here are 350,000 to 500,000 distinct CDR3 sequences, roughly 18% observed once, and the top ten hold 20% to 25%. Sequences were obtained from PBMCs or a T cell subset sorted from them (not recorded which). The receptors shown here come from a man between 18 and 35 years old who had mild COVID-19 (a few samples of this study predate the infection). Cell type and time point are not known.

The V gene is TRBV6-6, the J gene TRBJ1-2, with D uncertain. The CDR3 extends over 14 amino acids. Germline CDR1 is MNHNY and CDR2 is SVGAGI (reference sequence). Trimming took off 9 bases at V and 0 bases at J, with 14 bases between the two ends. The CDR3 nucleotides are TGTGCCAGGAGATCGGGAGATACTAACTATGGCTACACCTTC. Translated, it gives CARRSGDTNYGYTF.

The J gene is TRBJ1-3, the V gene TRBV10-2; no reliable D call. The CDR3 is 16 residues long. The V and J ends lost 7 bases and 2 bases respectively, with 18 bases between them. Germline V CDR1 and CDR2: WSHSY, SAAADI. This CDR3 is CASTPGSPGPGNTIYF. Here the CDR3 DNA reads TGCGCCAGCACTCCTGGGTCCCCGGGTCCTGGAAACACCATATATTTT.

This clonotype was seen only a few times. The chain uses TRBV3-1 and TRBJ2-5, with D perhaps TRBD2 (6 bases). V was trimmed by 1 base and J by 4 bases, leaving 19 bases between them. The length of the CDR3 is 17 residues. Per the germline V gene, CDR1 is LGHDT and CDR2 is YNNKEL (reference sequence). The CDR3 sequence: CASSQVEGRGPAETQYF. The CDR3 coding sequence is TGTGCCAGCAGCCAAGTTGAGGGGCGGGGACCAGCAGAGACCCAGTACTTC.

The genes are TRBV7-2 and TRBJ1-2; no clear D. Trimming pared 10 bases from V and 0 bases from J, leaving 12 bases between. The germline gives CDR1 SGHTA, CDR2 FQGNSA. This CDR3 has 13 residues. The CDR3 region is CATTTGANYGYTF. The CDR3 DNA follows: TGTGCCACCACAACCGGAGCTAACTATGGCTACACCTTC.

This clonotype was observed a handful of times. The chain employs TRBV20-1 and TRBJ2-7, with a weak D call TRBD2 (6 bases). Trimming took 6 bases from V and 5 from J, leaving 14 bases between them. CDR3 length: 12 amino acids. CDR1 is DFQATT, CDR2 SNEGSKA, per germline (reference sequence). The DNA of the CDR3 is TGCAGTGCCAACAGTGGCGGGGACGAGCAGTACTTC. It specifies CSANSGGDEQYF.

This clonotype was observed a few times. The J gene is TRBJ2-1, the V gene TRBV2; 11 bases fit TRBD2. Per germline, CDR1 SNHLY and CDR2 FYNNEI. Trimming cost V 6 bases and J 4 bases; bases outside gene matches: 5. The CDR3 runs 15 residues. The CDR3 DNA is TGTGCCAGCAGGCCGGGACTAGCGGAGTACAATGAGCAGTTCTTC. Translation: CASRPGLAEYNEQFF.

This clonotype was seen a few times. V and J are TRBV27 and TRBJ2-7; D is possibly TRBD1 or TRBD2 (5 bases each). V was pared by 5 bases and J by 1 base, with 12 bases between. The CDR3 has 14 residues. CDR1 and CDR2 from the germline V gene are MNHEY and SMNVEV (reference sequence). The CDR3 DNA reads as TGTGCCAGCAGTCCAGGGACCGAATCCTACGAGCAGTACGTC. Protein sequence: CASSPGTESYEQYV.

The sample holds many counts of this clonotype. The rearrangement uses TRBV25-1 and TRBJ2-7; possibly TRBD1 or TRBD2 for D (6 bases each). Looked up from germline, CDR1 is MGHDK and CDR2 is SYGVNS. V lost 2 bases, J lost 2 bases, and 16 bases lay in between. The CDR3 contains 16 residues. The CDR3: CASSETIRGPAYEQYF. CDR3 DNA sequence: TGTGCCAGCAGTGAAACCATCCGGGGGCCCGCCTACGAGCAGTACTTC.

In its sample, this clonotype was seen many times. The chain carries TRBV7-6 and TRBJ1-5; 10 positions match TRBD1. V was pared by 5 bases and J by 2 bases, with 3 bases of the junction left unmatched. The CDR3 is made up of 15 amino acids. Germline V gene data show CDR1 as SGHVS and CDR2 as FNYEAQ. The CDR3 spells CASSLGTGGNQPQHF. The CDR3 DNA sequence: TGTGCCAGCAGCCTGGGGACAGGGGGCAATCAGCCCCAGCATTTT.

This clonotype was detected a few times. The rearrangement links TRBV4-1 to TRBJ1-2; the D is unclear. The germline CDR1 and CDR2 sequences are MGHRA and YSYEKL. V lost 0 bases, J lost 8 bases, and 10 bases lay in between. The CDR3 runs to 13 residues. The CDR3 region is CASSQDPVWGYTF. CDR3 in DNA: TGCGCCAGCAGCCAAGACCCCGTTTGGGGCTACACCTTC.

The CDR3 DNA reads TGTGCCAGTAGTGCCCACAGGGGAGGGCAAACTGAAGCTTTCTTT. Translated: CASSAHRGGQTEAFF. The V and J genes are TRBV19 and TRBJ1-1, with 7 bases aligning to TRBD1. Germline CDR1 reads LNHDA; CDR2 reads SQIVND (reference sequence). CDR3 length: 15 amino acids. Trimming cost V 5 bases and J 5 bases; bases outside gene matches: 11.

The V call is TRBV24-1, the J call TRBJ1-1; no clear D gene. Germline V lookup: CDR1 KGHDR, CDR2 SFDVKD. The CDR3 is 13 amino acids. Between the trimmed V and J ends, which lost 1 base and 5 bases, there was a span of 7 bases. Written as DNA, the CDR3 is TGTGCCACCAGTGATTTAGCCGGAACTGAAGCTTTCTTT. This codes for CATSDLAGTEAFF.

This clonotype was seen a few times. The rearrangement uses TRBV9 and TRBJ1-6, with TRBD1 as a possible D gene (6 bases). Trimming left V 3 bases short and J 10 bases short, with 17 bases between. Germline V lookup: CDR1 SGDLS, CDR2 YYNGEE. This CDR3 comprises 15 residues. Here the CDR3 DNA reads TGTGCCAGCAGCGCCGACCTCAGGGGAGACTCACCCCTCCACTTT. It is translated as CASSADLRGDSPLHF.

The V gene is TRBV6-5, the J gene TRBJ2-1; D is ambiguous. The CDR3 is 11 amino acids. Germline assignment: CDR1 MNHEY and CDR2 SVGAGI. Trimming removed 3 bases at V and 5 bases at J, with 2 bases between. CDR3 in DNA: TGTGCCAGCAGTTATGACAATGAGCAGTTCTTC. This gives the protein CASSYDNEQFF.

The chain is built from TRBV4-1 and TRBJ2-2; D is perhaps TRBD2 (7 bases). The CDR3 runs to 15 residues. The V end lost 4 bases, the J end lost 0 bases, and 9 bases lay between the germline ends. Germline-derived CDR1 and CDR2 are MGHRA and YSYEKL. CDR3 in amino acids: CASSRGGPNTGELFF. The CDR3, as DNA: TGCGCCAGCAGCCGGGGGGGGCCGAACACCGGGGAGCTGTTTTTT.